The 24 T cell receptor beta chains below all came from one sample that was sequenced in a study of T cells after yellow fever vaccination. TCRdb analysed the 5' RACE reads with MiXCR anew, one entry per CDR3 protein. Counted here are some 560,000 distinct CDR3 sequences, approximately 21% occurring once; the ten biggest clones make up approximately 15%. Sequences were derived from PBMCs, sampled 15 days after the yellow fever booster vaccination. The receptors stem from a young man who received the YFV17D yellow fever vaccine.

V gene TRBV29-1 combines with J gene TRBJ2-2, with 11 bases identical to TRBD2. With 7 bases clipped from V and 1 base from J, the junction kept 2 bases outside the gene matches. The CDR3 has 14 residues. Germline lookup yields CDR1 SQVTM and CDR2 ANQGSEA. The CDR3 bases are TGCAGCGCCCTAGCGGGAGGGAACACCGGGGAGCTGTTTTTT. It yields the protein CSALAGGNTGELFF.

There are a few counts of this clonotype. This chain uses TRBV5-1 with TRBJ2-4; no reliable D call. The CDR3 totals 14 residues. Germline-derived CDR1 and CDR2 are SGHRS and YFSETQ. Trimming took 4 bases from V and 1 from J, leaving 9 bases between them. The CDR3 sequence: CASSPGPAKNIQYF. Here the CDR3 DNA reads TGCGCCAGCAGCCCAGGACCGGCCAAAAACATTCAGTACTTC.

This clonotype came up many times. The genes are TRBV5-4 and TRBJ2-1; TRBD2 might be the D (6 bases). Trimming cost V 0 bases and J 6 bases, with 10 bases left between them. There are 14 residues in the CDR3. Germline V CDR1 and CDR2: SGHNT, YYREEE (reference sequence). CDR3 in DNA: TGTGCCAGCAGCTTGGTTGGGACTCGCAATGAGCAGTTCTTC. It yields the protein CASSLVGTRNEQFF.

The J gene is TRBJ2-6, the V gene TRBV7-2, with TRBD1 matching 8 bases. Germline V CDR1 and CDR2: SGHTA, FQGNSA. Trimming removed 5 bases from V and 3 bases from J; junction bases left unmatched: 6. This CDR3 contains 16 residues. In DNA, the CDR3 is TGTGCCAGCAGCACCAGGACAGGGAATGGGGCCAACGTCCTGACTTTC. It is translated as CASSTRTGNGANVLTF.

This clonotype was recorded at least ten times. The chain employs TRBV5-1 and TRBJ2-7; 8 nucleotides align to TRBD1. Per germline, CDR1 SGHRS and CDR2 YFSETQ. The CDR3 is 14 amino acids. The V segment lost 4 bases and the J segment 4 bases; nucleotides outside the gene matches: 7. The CDR3 loop reads CASSDSGGAYEQYF. The CDR3 coding sequence is TGCGCCAGCAGCGACTCAGGGGGCGCGTACGAGCAGTACTTC. The full variable domain, its missing parts supplied by reference TRBV5-1 and TRBJ2-7, is KAGVTQTPRYLIKTRGQQVTLSCSPISGHRSVSWYQQTPGQGLQFLFEYFSETQRNKGNFPGRFSGRQFSNSRSEMNVSTLELGDSALYLCASSDSGGAYEQYFGPGTRLTVT.

V usage is TRBV18 and J usage is TRBJ2-5; 11 nucleotides agree with TRBD1. After removal of 3 bases from V and 3 bases from J, the junction contained 3 bases not matched to a gene. The V gene's germline CDR1 is KGHSH and CDR2 LQKENI. The CDR3 totals 15 residues. The CDR3 loop reads CASSPDRGLEETQYF. The DNA for the CDR3 is TGTGCCAGCTCACCGGACAGGGGGCTTGAAGAGACCCAGTACTTC.

This clonotype was picked up a small number of times. The chain joins TRBV20-1 to TRBJ1-1; 10 bases are a match to TRBD1. The V and J ends lost 5 bases and 2 bases, in that order; junction bases with no gene match: 2. The germline V gene has CDR1 DFQATT and CDR2 SNEGSKA (reference sequence). The CDR3 consists of 13 residues. CDR3 coding DNA: TGCAGTGCTGGGGACAGGGGAAACACTGAAGCTTTCTTT. This codes for CSAGDRGNTEAFF.

This clonotype has a handful of counts. This sequence joins TRBV5-5 and TRBJ2-3, with D hard to call. The germline V gene has CDR1 SGHKS and CDR2 YYEKEE (reference sequence). The CDR3 is 15 amino acids. Trimming took off 1 base at V and 4 bases at J, with 13 bases between the two ends. CDR3 residues: CASSLLLTRPDTQYF. The CDR3 coding sequence is TGTGCCAGCAGCTTGTTACTCACGAGGCCAGATACGCAGTATTTT. Based on the CDR3 plus reference TRBV5-5 and TRBJ2-3, the full variable domain is DAGVTQSPTHLIKTRGQQVTLRCSPISGHKSVSWYQQVLGQGPQFIFQYYEKEERGRGNFPDRFSARQFPNYSSELNVNALLLGDSALYLCASSLLLTRPDTQYFGPGTRLTVL.

Only a few counts were recorded for this clonotype. The chain carries TRBV6-1 and TRBJ2-3, with 7 bases fitting TRBD2. CDR3 size: 18 residues. The trim removed 5 bases at V and 1 base at J, leaving 15 bases unmatched. Germline CDR1 MNHNS, CDR2 SASEGT. This CDR3 is CASSRPGGAGIRTDTQYF. Here the CDR3 DNA reads TGTGCCAGCAGTCGACCCGGAGGAGCGGGAATACGCACAGATACGCAGTATTTT.

This clonotype occurred a few times. The chain carries TRBV3-1 and TRBJ2-7; 7 bases map to TRBD1. The CDR3 totals 15 residues. The germline V gene encodes CDR1 LGHDT and CDR2 YNNKEL (reference sequence). V lost 0 bases to trimming and J lost 5 bases; unmatched junction nucleotides: 7. The chain's CDR3 is CASSQDLDRSDEQYF. The CDR3 DNA is TGTGCCAGCAGCCAAGATCTGGACAGGTCAGACGAGCAGTACTTC.

The V call is TRBV7-2, the J call TRBJ2-7; tentative D call: TRBD2 (5 bases). Germline CDR1 SGHTA, CDR2 FQGNSA. V was cut by 6 bases and J by 12 bases, with 15 bases left in between. The CDR3 is made up of 11 amino acids. The CDR3 protein is CASRRDGSVYF. The DNA for the CDR3 is TGTGCCAGCAGACGCGACGGTAGCGTGTACTTC.

This clonotype was counted only a few times. J is TRBJ2-2 and V is TRBV5-1; 8 bases are shared with TRBD1. Trimming cost V 4 bases and J 8 bases; bases outside gene matches: 10. Germline V gene data show CDR1 as SGHRS and CDR2 as YFSETQ. The CDR3 consists of 15 residues. The CDR3 here is CASSQDDRGPGELFF. The DNA of the CDR3 is TGCGCCAGCAGCCAGGACGACAGGGGCCCGGGGGAGCTGTTTTTT.

This clonotype showed up just a few times. The junction shows a germline mismatch at one end, possibly a read error. V is TRBV5-1 and J is TRBJ2-2; possibly TRBD1 or TRBD2 for D (5 bases each). The CDR3 spans 20 residues. The germline V gene has CDR1 SGHRS and CDR2 YFSETQ. CDR3 sequence reads: CASSLVPMRLGTQQGGELFF. The CDR3 DNA follows: TGCGCCAGCAGTTTGGTCCCCATGCGCTTAGGGACGCAACAAGGCGGGGAGCTGTTTTTT.

This clonotype has at least ten counts. The V gene is TRBV10-3, the J gene TRBJ1-4; the D is unclear. Germline V CDR1 and CDR2: ENHRY, SYGVKD. The CDR3 is 13 residues long. With 6 bases removed from V and 5 bases from J, the gap between germline ends came to 10 bases. The CDR3 DNA reads TGTGCCATCAGGACTTTGGAGAATGAAAAACTGTTTTTT. It codes for CAIRTLENEKLFF.

This clonotype came up a few times. In nucleotides, the CDR3 is TGCAGCGTTCAAGGCCCCGGGCCAGATACGCAGTATTTT. It yields the protein CSVQGPGPDTQYF. V usage is TRBV29-1 and J usage is TRBJ2-3; D ambiguous. Deletions cut 5 bases from V and 4 bases from J, with 13 bases between. Germline CDR1 reads SQVTM; CDR2 reads ANQGSEA. The CDR3 totals 13 residues.

This clonotype has a single count. The chain uses TRBV27 and TRBJ2-7, with D possibly TRBD2 on 6 matching bases. The V end lost 2 bases, the J end lost 4 bases, and 15 bases lay between the germline ends. The V gene's germline CDR1 is MNHEY and CDR2 SMNVEV (reference sequence). The CDR3 covers 15 residues. CDR3 nucleotide sequence: TGTGCCAGCAGTTTACTCCGGGACTCCAATTACGAGCAGTACTTC. Amino acids: CASSLLRDSNYEQYF.

This clonotype was seen at least ten times. This chain links TRBV7-9 with TRBJ1-1; a weak D match, TRBD1 (5 bases). Trimming shortened V by 3 bases and J by 4 bases, and 15 bases separated the two germline ends. Germline CDR1 and CDR2: SEHNR and FQNEAQ (reference sequence). This CDR3 comprises 15 residues. This chain's CDR3 is CASSFPRGVGTEAFF. CDR3 DNA sequence: TGTGCCAGCAGCTTCCCGCGGGGGGTGGGCACTGAAGCTTTCTTT. Drawing the rest from reference TRBV7-9 and TRBJ1-1, the complete variable domain is DTGVSQNPRHKITKRGQNVTFRCDPISEHNRLYWYRQTLGQGPEFLTYFQNEAQLEKSRLLSDRFSAERPKGSFSTLEIQRTEQGDSAMYLCASSFPRGVGTEAFFGQGTRLTVV.

This clonotype was observed at least ten times. V usage is TRBV18 and J usage is TRBJ2-7, with no clear D. V gave up 5 bases and J gave up 5 bases, with 13 bases separating them. Germline V CDR1 and CDR2: KGHSH, LQKENI. The CDR3 runs to 13 residues. CDR3 sequence: CASSTSGFNEQYF. DNA of the CDR3: TGTGCCAGCTCAACGTCAGGTTTCAACGAGCAGTACTTC.

The sample holds a few counts of this clonotype. DNA for the CDR3: TGTGCCAGCAACGGCGGGACTAGCTCGTACGAGCAGTACTTC. Residues: CASNGGTSSYEQYF. The chain carries TRBV6-1 and TRBJ2-7; 9 positions agree with TRBD2. The CDR3 has 14 amino acids. Germline trimming cut 7 bases from V and 4 bases from J; bases unmatched to any gene: 8. Germline CDR1 MNHNS, CDR2 SASEGT.

The sample holds a few counts of this clonotype. The chain combines TRBV11-2 with TRBJ2-1, with 7 bases fitting TRBD2. The V and J ends lost 2 bases and 7 bases, in that order; junction bases with no gene match: 17. CDR1 SGHAT and CDR2 FQNNGV come from the germline V gene. This CDR3 region has 18 residues. The CDR3 loop is CASSLLRGVAGKRNEQFF. CDR3 DNA: TGTGCCAGCAGCTTATTGCGCGGGGTAGCGGGTAAAAGGAATGAGCAGTTCTTC.

The chain uses TRBV15 and TRBJ2-1; D ambiguous. Germline-derived CDR1 and CDR2 are LNHNV and YYDKDF (reference sequence). V was pared by 5 bases and J by 4 bases, with 6 bases between. This CDR3 is 12 amino acids long. As DNA, the CDR3 is TGTGCCACCAGCGTAGAGTACAATGAGCAGTTCTTC. It is translated as CATSVEYNEQFF.

This chain joins TRBV29-1 and TRBJ2-2; a possible D gene is TRBD1 (5 bases). V gave up 2 bases and J gave up 1 base, with 11 bases separating them. This CDR3 contains 15 residues. The germline CDR1 and CDR2 sequences are SQVTM and ANQGSEA. The CDR3: CSVESHTGNTGELFF. The CDR3 coding sequence is TGCAGCGTTGAATCACACACAGGGAACACCGGGGAGCTGTTTTTT.

This chain joins TRBV24-1 and TRBJ1-1, with D maybe TRBD1 (6 bases). CDR3 length: 15 residues. The germline CDR1 and CDR2 sequences are KGHDR and SFDVKD. V gave up 3 bases and J gave up 2 bases, with 12 bases separating them. The CDR3 is CATSDNREPNTEAFF. CDR3 bases: TGTGCCACCAGTGATAACAGGGAACCTAACACTGAAGCTTTCTTT.

CDR3 bases: TGTGCCAGCAGCTCCGGACAGGGTGCAACTAATGAAAAACTGTTTTTT. It yields the protein CASSSGQGATNEKLFF. The V call is TRBV5-6, the J call TRBJ1-4; TRBD1 aligns across 8 bases. This CDR3 is built from 16 residues. Germline lookup yields CDR1 SGHDT and CDR2 YYEEEE. V was clipped by 3 bases and J by 0 bases; unmatched bases: 4.